This TCR beta chain was recorded in a study of PD-1 blockade in classical Hodgkin lymphoma. Sequencing was performed with immunoSEQ multiplex PCR; in TCRdb, only in-frame clones are kept and a portion is missing. The sample has fewer than 110,000 clones, around 88% seen once. This CDR3 has 14 amino acids. Between the trimmed V and J ends, which lost 0 bases and 3 bases, there was a span of 9 bases. CDR1 SGHKS and CDR2 YYEKEE come from the germline V gene (reference sequence). Patients all relapsed after autologous stem cell transplantation, and there was variation in brentuximab vedotin exposure. Complete response, partial response or progressive disease were the best responses. General study points: Relapsed/refractory patients reportedly had lower baseline diversity than newly diagnosed patients. By C4D1 there was a significant rise in CD4+ TCR diversity but not in CD8+ TCR diversity.

Note on this clone: Its matching antigen is unknown.

Sample: peripheral blood mononuclear cells (PBMCs), taken before the second cycle of nivolumab. The V call is TRBV5-5, the J call TRBJ1-2; D gene unclear. This clonotype was sampled from a human donor with classical Hodgkin lymphoma. The DNA of the CDR3 is TGTGCCAGCAGCTTGGTGGCAGAGGACTATGGCTACACCTTC. Protein product: CASSLVAEDYGYTF.